The 27 T cell receptor beta chains below come from one sample, sequenced in a study of T cells in Graves' hyperthyroidism and ophthalmopathy (dated by TCRdb to between 2018 and 2021). The method behind the library was multiplex PCR. Sequencing instrument: Illumina HiSeq 2000. The TCR beta CDR3 regions were amplified from RNA transcripts. The first round of RT-PCR for the TCR CDR3 was performed with the HTBI primer set and the Qiagen OneStep RT-PCR kit. The raw public reads went through TCRdb reprocessing: fastp at Q25, MiXCR clone calling, in-frame beta chains kept. Rows with a matching CDR3 protein are joined into one entry that keeps the most common DNA and genes. The sample includes under 650,000 distinct CDR3 sequences, with around 15% observed a single time. The ten largest account for 3.8% of the sample. Input material: blood. Receptor source: a woman younger than 45 with Graves' hyperthyroidism.

The genes are TRBV9 and TRBJ2-5, with TRBD2 matching 10 bases. The CDR3 contains 15 residues. Germline V lookup: CDR1 SGDLS, CDR2 YYNGEE. Germline trimming cut 3 bases from V and 1 base from J; bases unmatched to any gene: 3. The CDR3 coding sequence is TGTGCCAGCAGCGCAGCGGGAGGGGGCCAAGAGACCCAGTACTTC. Its translation is CASSAAGGGQETQYF.

This clonotype has ten or more counts. J is TRBJ2-1 and V is TRBV7-9; the match to TRBD2 covers 14 bases. From germline, CDR1 is SEHNR and CDR2 FQNEAQ (reference sequence). With V trimmed by 6 bases and J by 9 bases, 10 bases remained unmatched. The CDR3 runs 16 residues. CDR3 DNA sequence: TGTGCCAGCAGACGTCCGGGACTAGCGGGAGTGGGTGAGCAGTTCTTC. This sequence encodes CASRRPGLAGVGEQFF.

This clonotype has at least ten counts. J is TRBJ2-7 and V is TRBV20-1; 10 positions agree with TRBD1. The germline V gene has CDR1 DFQATT and CDR2 SNEGSKA (reference sequence). The CDR3 runs to 17 residues. With 2 bases clipped from V and 0 bases from J, the junction kept 10 bases outside the gene matches. The CDR3 DNA reads as TGCAGTGCTAGAAGGGGACAGGGGACAAGGAGCTCCTACGAGCAGTACTTC. This sequence encodes CSARRGQGTRSSYEQYF.

This clonotype was observed at least ten times. This sequence joins TRBV2 and TRBJ2-1; the match to TRBD2 covers 11 bases. V lost 3 bases, J lost 5 bases, and 6 bases stayed unmatched. Germline-derived CDR1 and CDR2 are SNHLY and FYNNEI. The CDR3 contains 16 residues. The chain's CDR3 is CASSDRLAGGDNEQFF. The DNA for the CDR3 is TGTGCCAGCAGTGATAGGCTAGCGGGAGGCGACAATGAGCAGTTCTTC.

This clonotype occurred many times. This chain uses TRBV7-9 with TRBJ2-7, with D perhaps matching TRBD2 (7 bases). Germline CDR1 reads SEHNR; CDR2 reads FQNEAQ (reference sequence). V was cut by 7 bases and J by 4 bases, with 23 bases left in between. The CDR3 loop spans 16 amino acids. The CDR3 loop reads CASNTWGLAVPYEQYF. CDR3 DNA: TGTGCCAGCAATACTTGGGGGCTAGCGGTTCCGTACGAGCAGTACTTC.

This clonotype has a handful of counts. The chain joins TRBV5-1 to TRBJ2-3, with unresolved D. CDR3 length: 14 residues. Trimming left V 0 bases short and J 4 bases short, with 9 bases between. Germline V CDR1 and CDR2: SGHRS, YFSETQ. The CDR3 loop is CASSLEASADTQYF. CDR3 sequence (DNA): TGCGCCAGCAGCTTGGAAGCGTCGGCAGATACGCAGTATTTT.

For this clonotype: A single base separates this from a much larger clone, so it may be a read error. J is TRBJ1-2 and V is TRBV30; no clear D gene. CDR1 GTSNPN and CDR2 SVGIG come from the germline V gene (reference sequence). CDR3 length: 10 residues. Trimming took off 8 bases at V and 2 bases at J, with 6 bases between the two ends. The CDR3 sequence is CAGWNYGYTF. CDR3 sequence (DNA): TGTGCCGGATGGAACTATGGCTACACCTTC.

Note on this clonotype: A much larger clone is a single base away; this may be a read error. This chain uses TRBV5-5 with TRBJ2-1; no firm D call. Germline V CDR1 and CDR2: SGHKS, YYEKEE (reference sequence). The germline V and J ends were trimmed by 1 base and 12 bases, with 17 bases remaining between them. There are 14 residues in the CDR3. CDR3 sequence reads: CASSLSPSDVRQFF. The DNA for the CDR3 is TGTGCCAGCAGCTTGTCACCCAGCGATGTCCGGCAGTTCTTC.

This clonotype was observed at least ten times. V usage is TRBV29-1 and J usage is TRBJ1-1; D not resolved. V lost 4 bases and J lost 1, with 10 bases in between. The CDR3 is made up of 13 amino acids. CDR1 is SQVTM and CDR2 is ANQGSEA in the germline V gene. The CDR3 reads CSVVWRGNTEAFF. The CDR3, as DNA: TGCAGCGTTGTCTGGCGGGGGAACACTGAAGCTTTCTTT.

This clonotype was recorded at least ten times. The gene calls are TRBV20-1 and TRBJ2-3; 10 bases agree with TRBD2. Trimming cost V 4 bases and J 0 bases; bases outside gene matches: 7. This CDR3 is 16 amino acids long. The germline CDR1 and CDR2 sequences are DFQATT and SNEGSKA (reference sequence). CDR3 DNA sequence: TGCAGTGCTAACCATCCAGCGGGAGGGAGCACAGATACGCAGTATTTT. Translation: CSANHPAGGSTDTQYF.

The chain has TRBV10-3 and TRBJ1-4; D may be TRBD1 (6 bases). Trimming cost V 3 bases and J 7 bases, with 15 bases left between them. There are 15 residues in the CDR3. Per the germline V gene, CDR1 is ENHRY and CDR2 is SYGVKD. The CDR3 region is CAISDPGHPSEKLFF. CDR3 nucleotides: TGTGCCATCAGTGATCCGGGACACCCAAGTGAAAAACTGTTTTTT.

In its sample, this clonotype was seen a few times. The chain has TRBV27 and TRBJ2-7; possible D gene TRBD2, 8 bases. Trimming shortened V by 10 bases and J by 4 bases, and 17 bases separated the two germline ends. The CDR3 is 13 amino acids. CDR1 is MNHEY, CDR2 SMNVEV, per germline (reference sequence). The CDR3 DNA follows: TGTGCCACCGGGGGGGACAGTAAGTACGAGCAGTACTTC. Encoded protein: CATGGDSKYEQYF.

The table lists this clonotype with a few counts. The chain combines TRBV7-8 with TRBJ2-7; 10 positions match TRBD1. The CDR3 runs 13 residues. V lost 6 bases and J lost 6; bases outside the gene matches: 5. Germline CDR1 SGHVS, CDR2 FQNEAQ. The CDR3 region has the DNA TGTGCCAGCAGTTCGGACAGGGGGAGCGAGCAGTACTTC. Translation: CASSSDRGSEQYF.

This clonotype was seen many times. V gene TRBV28 combines with J gene TRBJ1-2; 7 bases are shared with TRBD1. The CDR3 length is 14 residues. V lost 4 bases and J lost 8; bases outside the gene matches: 10. The germline V gene has CDR1 MDHEN and CDR2 SYDVKM. The CDR3 loop reads CASSYGGGAQGYTF. The CDR3 coding sequence is TGTGCCAGCAGTTACGGAGGGGGCGCGCAGGGCTACACCTTC.

The chain uses TRBV11-3 and TRBJ2-1; 8 bases are a match to TRBD2. Trimming at V came to 1 base and at J to 6 bases, leaving 5 bases not matched to a gene. The CDR3 runs 15 residues. Germline assignment: CDR1 SGHNT and CDR2 YENEEA. The CDR3 loop reads CASSLVSAGANEQFF. The CDR3 DNA is TGTGCCAGCAGCTTAGTATCAGCGGGAGCCAATGAGCAGTTCTTC. The variable domain in full, completed from reference TRBV11-3 and TRBJ2-1, reads EAGVVQSPRYKIIEKKQPVAFWCNPISGHNTLYWYLQNLGQGPELLIRYENEEAVDDSQLPKDRFSAERLKGVDSTLKIQPAELGDSAVYLCASSLVSAGANEQFFGPGTRLTVL.

The CDR3 nucleotides are TGTGCCAGCAGTTTAACAGGGGATCGCTACGAGCAGTACTTC. This encodes CASSLTGDRYEQYF. The chain employs TRBV28 and TRBJ2-7, with 7 bases matching TRBD1. The CDR3 is 14 amino acids. The ends lost 2 bases at V and 3 bases at J; junction bases unmatched: 4. Germline V gene data show CDR1 as MDHEN and CDR2 as SYDVKM.

The chain combines TRBV2 with TRBJ1-4, with 9 positions matching TRBD1. With 7 bases clipped from V and 1 base from J, the junction kept 7 bases outside the gene matches. Germline CDR1 reads SNHLY; CDR2 reads FYNNEI. This CDR3 region has 16 residues. In nucleotides, the CDR3 is TGTGCCAGCACTTTACAGGGGGCGATAACTAATGAAAAACTGTTTTTT. Translation: CASTLQGAITNEKLFF.

The gene calls are TRBV7-8 and TRBJ2-2; D remains unclear. The CDR3 totals 12 residues. Germline V lookup: CDR1 SGHVS, CDR2 FQNEAQ. Trimming removed 8 bases at V and 7 bases at J, with 11 bases between. CDR3 sequence reads: CASPGLHGELFF. The DNA for the CDR3 is TGTGCCAGCCCTGGGCTGCACGGGGAGCTGTTTTTT.

This chain connects TRBV6-1 to TRBJ2-1; D gene ambiguous. The CDR3 contains 15 residues. Germline CDR1 is MNHNS and CDR2 is SASEGT. V lost 1 base and J lost 4, with 11 bases in between. CDR3 in amino acids: CASSEEAQLYNEQFF. The CDR3, as DNA: TGTGCCAGCAGTGAAGAAGCCCAGCTGTACAATGAGCAGTTCTTC.

To note about this clonotype: Without the conserved terminal phenylalanine or tryptophan, this CDR3 likely stems from a read error. V usage is TRBV30 and J usage is TRBJ2-5; TRBD2 aligns across 8 bases. The germline V gene has CDR1 GTSNPN and CDR2 SVGIG (reference sequence). J was trimmed by 7 bases and V by 3 bases; bases with no gene match: 16. The CDR3 spans 16 residues. CDR3 protein: CAWRGSGGRSRGTQYL. The CDR3 bases are TGTGCCTGGAGGGGGTCGGGAGGGAGATCCCGAGGGACCCAGTACCTC.

The rearrangement links TRBV6-4 to TRBJ2-1; 9 bases align to TRBD2. The CDR3 extends over 15 amino acids. Losses at the gene ends were 3 bases for V and 2 bases for J; bases not matched to a gene: 2. Germline CDR1 reads MRHNA; CDR2 reads SNTAGT. The CDR3: CASSEASGAYNEQFF. The CDR3 DNA is TGTGCCAGCAGTGAGGCTAGCGGGGCCTACAATGAGCAGTTCTTC.

The chain recombines TRBV27 with TRBJ2-3; D is unclear. Germline CDR1 is MNHEY and CDR2 is SMNVEV (reference sequence). The V gene lost 2 bases and the J gene lost 6 bases, with 12 bases spanning the gap. The length of the CDR3 is 14 residues. CDR3 sequence reads: CASSLGPVRDTQYF. DNA for the CDR3: TGTGCCAGCAGTTTAGGTCCAGTCCGGGATACGCAGTATTTT.

The chain employs TRBV13 and TRBJ1-1; 7 bases agree with TRBD1. With 0 bases clipped from V and 10 bases from J, the junction kept 8 bases outside the gene matches. The V gene's germline CDR1 is PRHDT and CDR2 FYEKMQ (reference sequence). CDR3 length: 14 residues. The CDR3 reads CASSLGGKGAGAFF. The CDR3 coding sequence is TGTGCCAGCAGCTTAGGCGGTAAGGGGGCAGGAGCTTTCTTT.

This clonotype was picked up a small number of times. V and J are TRBV20-1 and TRBJ2-7, with D perhaps TRBD1 (6 bases). In germline, CDR1 is DFQATT, CDR2 SNEGSKA (reference sequence). CDR3 length equals 14 residues. Trimming shortened V by 0 bases and J by 2 bases, and 11 bases separated the two germline ends. The CDR3, as DNA: TGCAGTGCTAGAGACTACGGACAGCCCTACGAGCAGTACTTC. Residues: CSARDYGQPYEQYF.

This clonotype was found many times. The V gene is TRBV30, the J gene TRBJ2-3; no definite D call. Per the germline V gene, CDR1 is GTSNPN and CDR2 is SVGIG (reference sequence). V lost 0 bases and J 1 base, leaving 8 bases between the germline ends. The CDR3 has 14 residues. The CDR3 coding sequence is TGTGCCTGGAGTGTACTTCGTGGCACAGATACGCAGTATTTT. Residues: CAWSVLRGTDTQYF.

This clonotype came up a few times. CDR3 nucleotides: TGCGCCAGCAGCTGGGACAGTTTCTACGAGCAGTACTTC. Its translation is CASSWDSFYEQYF. This chain links TRBV5-1 with TRBJ2-7; the match to TRBD1 covers 7 bases. Germline assignment: CDR1 SGHRS and CDR2 YFSETQ. There are 13 residues in the CDR3. The J segment lost 3 bases and the V segment lost 3 bases, leaving 3 bases of the junction unmatched.

With regard to this clonotype: One junction end disagrees with the germline gene, perhaps due to a read error. The CDR3 protein is CASRELHSGNIIYF. For the CDR3, the DNA is TGTGCCAGCAGGGAGCTTCACTCTGGAAACATCATATATTTT. The V and J genes are TRBV12-3 or TRBV12-4 and TRBJ1-3, with unresolved D. The CDR3 runs 14 residues.